Shown below are 24 T cell receptor beta chains from a single sample sequenced in a study of blood T cells in healthy people across ages. It was with a sample-barcoded 5' primer and a J-beta primer mix that a second PCR of roughly 6 to 11 cycles was run. One entry per CDR3 protein, called by TCRdb with MiXCR from the 5' RACE reads. Here the sample spans approximately 960,000 distinct CDR3 sequences, 25% to 35% being singletons. The sample was also linked to a second study, of T cells of mothers and their children.

Sequences were obtained from blood. The receptors originated from a woman aged 35 to 49 in good health.

This chain joins TRBV18 and TRBJ2-1; D not certain. Germline V lookup: CDR1 KGHSH, CDR2 LQKENI. V was clipped by 5 bases and J by 4 bases, with 15 bases between them. The length of the CDR3 is 15 residues. CDR3 sequence reads: CASSVSSISYNEQFF. The CDR3 DNA follows: TGTGCCAGCTCAGTCAGTTCCATTTCGTACAATGAGCAGTTCTTC.

V usage is TRBV29-1 and J usage is TRBJ2-3; 9 positions agree with TRBD1. V dropped 5 bases and J dropped 5; count of bases not matched to a gene: 17. Germline V lookup: CDR1 SQVTM, CDR2 ANQGSEA. The CDR3 length is 17 residues. CDR3 in DNA: TGCAGCGTTCAAATAGGGACAGGGTTCCCTCGGGGAGATACGCAGTATTTT. This encodes CSVQIGTGFPRGDTQYF.

The rearrangement joins TRBV25-1 to TRBJ2-7; TRBD1 is a possible D gene (5 bases). V lost 3 bases and J 3 bases, leaving 6 bases between the germline ends. The CDR3 contains 12 residues. The germline CDR1 and CDR2 sequences are MGHDK and SYGVNS. CDR3: CASSDGHYEQYF. The CDR3 region has the DNA TGTGCCAGCAGTGACGGACACTACGAGCAGTACTTC.

In DNA form, the CDR3 reads TGTGCCAGCAACCAAGGGACTAGAACAGATACGCAGTATTTT. Its translation is CASNQGTRTDTQYF. V usage is TRBV7-9 and J usage is TRBJ2-3; 8 bases fit TRBD2. V was clipped by 7 bases and J by 3 bases; unmatched bases: 6. Germline V gives CDR1 SEHNR, CDR2 FQNEAQ (reference sequence). The CDR3 totals 14 residues.

In this sample, this clonotype turned up a few times. V usage is TRBV7-2 and J usage is TRBJ2-3; maybe TRBD2 (6 bases). Between the trimmed V and J ends, which lost 3 bases and 2 bases, there was a span of 21 bases. This CDR3 contains 18 residues. In germline, CDR1 is SGHTA, CDR2 FQGNSA. CDR3 nucleotides: TGTGCCAGCAGCTTGTGGGGGGACCGGTTTGGAGTCACAGATACGCAGTATTTT. Translated: CASSLWGDRFGVTDTQYF.

The rearrangement links TRBV7-8 to TRBJ2-1, with a tentative D call TRBD1 (5 bases). The germline V gene encodes CDR1 SGHVS and CDR2 FQNEAQ. V shed 1 base and J shed 7 bases, with 14 bases lying between them. There are 15 residues in the CDR3. The chain's CDR3 is CASSLEAGLPNEQFF. CDR3 coding DNA: TGTGCCAGCAGCTTAGAGGCAGGGCTCCCGAATGAGCAGTTCTTC.

The gene calls are TRBV7-2 and TRBJ1-2; tentatively, D is TRBD1 (5 bases). V was trimmed by 3 bases and J by 7 bases, leaving 9 bases between them. The germline gives CDR1 SGHTA, CDR2 FQGNSA. The length of the CDR3 is 12 residues. The CDR3 nucleotides read TGTGCCAGCAGCTTGAACGGGGCTGGCTACACCTTC. It is translated as CASSLNGAGYTF. The variable domain in full, with the rest retrieved from reference TRBV7-2 and TRBJ1-2, is GAGVSQSPSNKVTEKGKDVELRCDPISGHTALYWYRQSLGQGLEFLIYFQGNSAPDKSGLPSDRFSAERTGGSVSTLTIQRTQQEDSAVYLCASSLNGAGYTFGSGTRLTVV.

The chain links TRBV5-1 to TRBJ2-3, with TRBD1 matching 8 bases. The CDR3 is 16 residues long. J was trimmed by 4 bases and V by 3 bases; bases with no gene match: 10. The germline gives CDR1 SGHRS, CDR2 YFSETQ. The DNA for the CDR3 is TGCGCCAGCAGCTGGACCGGGACAGGTCTCCCAGATACGCAGTATTTT. It translates to CASSWTGTGLPDTQYF.

With regard to this clonotype: Since a much larger clone is just one base distant, this may be a read error. V is TRBV7-9 and J is TRBJ2-3; perhaps TRBD2 as D (6 bases). CDR3 length: 14 residues. The germline V gene encodes CDR1 SEHNR and CDR2 FQNEAQ (reference sequence). Trimming took off 1 base at V and 5 bases at J, with 10 bases between the two ends. The CDR3 region is CASSLGGVEDTQYF. DNA for the CDR3: TGTGCCAGCAGCTTAGGGGGGGTTGAAGATACGCAGTATTTT.

This clonotype appeared a few times. V is TRBV5-1 and J is TRBJ2-1; D unresolved. From germline, CDR1 is SGHRS and CDR2 YFSETQ. With 4 bases removed from V and 4 bases from J, the gap between germline ends came to 15 bases. The CDR3 is made up of 15 amino acids. CDR3 DNA: TGCGCCAGCAGCCGAAGGGCCGAGCGATACAATGAGCAGTTCTTC. Protein: CASSRRAERYNEQFF.

This chain connects TRBV5-1 to TRBJ2-1, with D perhaps matching TRBD1 or TRBD2 (5 bases each). The CDR3 loop spans 17 amino acids. The V end was cut by 7 bases, the J end by 3 bases, with 23 bases between. Germline assignment: CDR1 SGHRS and CDR2 YFSETQ. CDR3 sequence reads: CASQSITGARNYNEQFF. Here the CDR3 DNA reads TGCGCCAGCCAAAGCATTACCGGGGCCAGGAACTACAATGAGCAGTTCTTC.

V is TRBV12-3 or TRBV12-4 and J is TRBJ1-1, with TRBD1 as a possible D gene (6 bases). CDR3 length: 14 amino acids. V was shortened by 5 bases and J by 1 base, with 11 bases between the two germline ends. This CDR3 reads CASSVGHTNTEAFF. As DNA, the CDR3 is TGTGCCAGCAGTGTGGGACACACGAACACTGAAGCTTTCTTT.

In this sample, this clonotype turned up a few times. The chain carries TRBV9 and TRBJ1-2; a weak D match, TRBD1 (5 bases). V was trimmed by 4 bases and J by 3 bases, leaving 13 bases between them. Germline assignment: CDR1 SGDLS and CDR2 YYNGEE. The CDR3 loop spans 14 amino acids. The CDR3 nucleotides are TGTGCCAGCAGCTTGTTCGGGGGGGACTATGGCTACACCTTC. Encoded protein: CASSLFGGDYGYTF.

The gene calls are TRBV7-9 and TRBJ2-1; maybe TRBD1 (5 bases). The CDR3 length is 11 residues. V gave up 3 bases and J gave up 10 bases, with 7 bases separating them. Germline CDR1 SEHNR, CDR2 FQNEAQ (reference sequence). CDR3 DNA sequence: TGTGCCAGCAGCTTTGACAGAGAGCAGTTCTTC. It is translated as CASSFDREQFF.

V is TRBV6-1 and J is TRBJ2-1; TRBD1 matches at 10 bases. CDR1 and CDR2 from the germline V gene are MNHNS and SASEGT. V gave up 5 bases and J gave up 7 bases; unmatched junction bases: 8. There are 15 residues in the CDR3. Here the CDR3 DNA reads TGTGCCAGCAGTATCCGGGACAGGGGTGTTAATGAGCAGTTCTTC. Protein: CASSIRDRGVNEQFF.

This clonotype was recorded many times. This chain joins TRBV7-9 and TRBJ1-5; D is unresolved. The CDR3 covers 13 residues. V lost 5 bases and J 3 bases, leaving 8 bases between the germline ends. Per the germline V gene, CDR1 is SEHNR and CDR2 is FQNEAQ (reference sequence). The CDR3 reads CASSGSNNQPQHF. The CDR3 DNA follows: TGTGCCAGCAGCGGTTCTAACAATCAGCCCCAGCATTTT.

V and J are TRBV7-9 and TRBJ1-1; 7 nucleotides align to TRBD1. In germline, CDR1 is SEHNR, CDR2 FQNEAQ (reference sequence). Trimming removed 6 bases from V and 5 bases from J; junction bases left unmatched: 9. The CDR3 consists of 14 residues. CDR3 sequence reads: CASSLLTGATEAFF. The CDR3 DNA reads as TGTGCCAGCAGTTTACTCACAGGGGCGACTGAAGCTTTCTTT. The variable domain in full, with the rest retrieved from reference TRBV7-9 and TRBJ1-1, is DTGVSQNPRHKITKRGQNVTFRCDPISEHNRLYWYRQTLGQGPEFLTYFQNEAQLEKSRLLSDRFSAERPKGSFSTLEIQRTEQGDSAMYLCASSLLTGATEAFFGQGTRLTVV.

This clonotype was observed a handful of times. Germline is not matched at one junction end, which may reflect a read error. V gene TRBV7-2 combines with J gene TRBJ2-2; D possibly corresponds to TRBD2 (5 bases). This CDR3 comprises 14 residues. The germline V gene encodes CDR1 SGHTA and CDR2 FQGNSA. The DNA for the CDR3 is TGTGCCAGCAGCTTATATGGGGTAACCGGGGAGCGGTTTTTT. The encoded protein is CASSLYGVTGERFF.

This chain joins TRBV28 and TRBJ1-2, with TRBD1 matching 9 bases. CDR3 length: 14 residues. V lost 6 bases, J lost 4 bases, and 6 bases stayed unmatched. Looked up from germline, CDR1 is MDHEN and CDR2 is SYDVKM. CDR3 coding DNA: TGTGCCAGCAGGGAACAGGGGGCAATCTATGGCTACACCTTC. It codes for CASREQGAIYGYTF.

The CDR3 loop is CASSLFGQGVMRETQYF. Here the CDR3 DNA reads TGTGCCAGCAGTTTATTCGGGCAGGGTGTAATGCGAGAGACCCAGTACTTC. J is TRBJ2-5 and V is TRBV28; TRBD1 might be the D (5 bases). Germline V gene sequence: CDR1 MDHEN, CDR2 SYDVKM. This CDR3 has 17 amino acids. V gave up 1 base and J gave up 4 bases, with 19 bases separating them.

This clonotype appeared many times. V gene TRBV6-6 combines with J gene TRBJ2-7; 8 bases fit TRBD1. The germline V gene encodes CDR1 MNHNY and CDR2 SVGAGI (reference sequence). Trimming cost V 2 bases and J 2 bases; bases outside gene matches: 11. CDR3 length equals 17 residues. The CDR3 region has the DNA TGTGCCAGCAGTTACGGAGGGGACAGGTTGTCCACCTACGAGCAGTACTTC. This codes for CASSYGGDRLSTYEQYF.

This clonotype occurred many times. The rearrangement uses TRBV7-2 and TRBJ1-2; 7 positions agree with TRBD1. J gave up 4 bases and V 1 base, and 6 bases lay outside the gene matches. CDR1 and CDR2 from the germline V gene are SGHTA and FQGNSA. The CDR3 loop spans 15 amino acids. The CDR3 DNA sequence: TGTGCCAGCAGCTTAGGCGACAGGGCAATCTATGGCTACACCTTC. Its translation is CASSLGDRAIYGYTF.

This clonotype was observed at least ten times. The chain uses TRBV5-4 and TRBJ2-1; unclear D gene. This CDR3 region has 13 residues. Germline V gene data show CDR1 as SGHNT and CDR2 as YYREEE (reference sequence). Trimming stripped 2 bases from V and 5 bases from J, with 8 bases between. Here the CDR3 reads CASSLGFDNEQFF. The CDR3 coding sequence is TGTGCCAGCAGCTTAGGATTTGACAATGAGCAGTTCTTC.

The rearrangement links TRBV4-3 to TRBJ2-3; TRBD1 agrees at 7 bases. The V and J ends lost 3 bases and 5 bases, in that order; junction bases with no gene match: 14. There are 17 residues in the CDR3. Germline V gene data show CDR1 as LGHNA and CDR2 as YSLEER. The CDR3 protein is CASSQAPTGDGRDTQYF. CDR3 DNA: TGCGCCAGCAGCCAGGCCCCCACAGGGGATGGGAGAGATACGCAGTATTTT.